The 25 T cell receptor beta chains presented below share a single source sample, sequenced in a study of long-term antiretroviral therapy in people with HIV. Version v3.0 of the immunoSEQ assay ran at survey level. Assay used: immunoSEQ multiplex PCR; TCRdb lists only in-frame clones, some missing. The table lists about 25,000 clones, roughly 80% of them singletons. The specimen was unsorted PBMCs, collected 1.1 years before starting antiretroviral therapy. These receptors were taken from a woman aged 40-49 years with HIV.

The chain employs TRBV19 and TRBJ2-7; D is ambiguous. Trimming stripped 4 bases from V and 0 bases from J, with 10 bases between. The CDR3 is 14 amino acids. Germline V gene data show CDR1 as LNHDA and CDR2 as SQIVND (reference sequence). This chain's CDR3 is CASSNHGGSYEQYF. The CDR3 DNA sequence: TGTGCCAGTAGTAATCACGGTGGCTCCTACGAGCAGTACTTC.

V is TRBV7-9 and J is TRBJ2-5; 8 bases align to TRBD1. This CDR3 is built from 15 residues. The J segment lost 3 bases and the V segment lost 5 bases, leaving 8 bases of the junction unmatched. The germline CDR1 and CDR2 sequences are SEHNR and FQNEAQ (reference sequence). CDR3: CASSPGGQEEETQYF. The CDR3 coding sequence is TGTGCCAGCAGCCCTGGGGGACAGGAGGAAGAGACCCAGTACTTC.

The chain employs TRBV18 and TRBJ2-1; 8 bases match TRBD1. Germline trimming cut 8 bases from V and 8 bases from J; bases unmatched to any gene: 11. The length of the CDR3 is 14 residues. CDR1 and CDR2 (germline): KGHSH, LQKENI. The CDR3 region is CASTQQDRVYEQFF. The CDR3, as DNA: TGTGCCAGCACCCAGCAGGACAGGGTGTATGAGCAGTTCTTC.

This rearrangement joins TRBV7-9 to TRBJ1-5; 7 bases line up with TRBD1. The CDR3 runs to 15 residues. Unmatched junction bases numbered 8, after V lost 4 bases and J lost 5 bases. Per germline, CDR1 SEHNR and CDR2 FQNEAQ (reference sequence). Here the CDR3 DNA reads TGTGCCAGCAGCTCACAGGGGACAAAAGATCAGCCCCAGCATTTT. Amino acid sequence: CASSSQGTKDQPQHF.

The CDR3 here is CASSLVKNTEAFF. CDR3 coding DNA: TGTGCCAGTAGTTTGGTCAAGAACACTGAAGCTTTCTTT. The chain has TRBV19 and TRBJ1-1; D is undetermined. The germline gives CDR1 LNHDA, CDR2 SQIVND (reference sequence). The CDR3 consists of 13 residues. V was shortened by 5 bases and J by 1 base, with 8 bases between the two germline ends.

This CDR3 is CAAGRGIRNEQFF. CDR3 nucleotides: TGTGCCGCGGGCCGGGGGATTAGAAATGAGCAGTTCTTC. The chain carries TRBV19 and TRBJ2-1; the D gene is possibly TRBD2 (6 bases). Germline V lookup: CDR1 LNHDA, CDR2 SQIVND (reference sequence). The CDR3 length is 13 residues. V lost 11 bases and J 7 bases, leaving 18 bases between the germline ends. The whole variable domain, filled in from reference TRBV19 and TRBJ2-1, reads DGGITQSPKYLFRKEGQNVTLSCEQNLNHDAMYWYRQDPGQGLRLIYYSQIVNDFQKGDIAEGYSVSREKKESFPLTVTSAQKNPTAFYLCAAGRGIRNEQFFGPGTRLTVL.

The V gene is TRBV27, the J gene TRBJ2-1, with 8 nucleotides matching TRBD2. CDR1 and CDR2 (germline): MNHEY, SMNVEV (reference sequence). The J segment lost 2 bases and the V segment lost 4 bases, leaving 16 bases of the junction unmatched. The CDR3 totals 19 residues. CDR3 protein: CASSSPVREGLGPYNEQFF. CDR3 nucleotides: TGTGCCAGCAGTTCACCCGTCAGGGAGGGACTAGGCCCCTACAATGAGCAGTTCTTC.

The genes are TRBV11-3 and TRBJ2-7; TRBD1 might be the D (5 bases). Germline CDR1 SGHNT, CDR2 YENEEA. The V gene lost 5 bases and the J gene lost 3 bases, with 11 bases spanning the gap. There are 13 residues in the CDR3. The CDR3 is CASSRGQNYEQYF. CDR3 sequence (DNA): TGTGCCAGCAGCCGTGGACAAAACTACGAGCAGTACTTC.

This clone was recorded once. The chain joins TRBV4-2 to TRBJ1-5; 10 nucleotides match TRBD1. Germline V gene sequence: CDR1 LGHNA, CDR2 YNFKEQ. The CDR3 has 17 residues. The V gene end was trimmed by 4 bases and the J gene end by 10 bases; junction bases not matched to a gene: 16. The CDR3, as DNA: TGTGCCAGCAGCCCCCACCAACCGGGACAGGGGATGTATCCCCAGCATTTT. Protein product: CASSPHQPGQGMYPQHF.

The genes are TRBV5-5 and TRBJ1-1, with D maybe TRBD1 (5 bases). The germline V gene encodes CDR1 SGHKS and CDR2 YYEKEE (reference sequence). V was trimmed by 2 bases and J by 4 bases, leaving 12 bases between them. This CDR3 contains 14 residues. CDR3 nucleotides: TGTGCCAGCAGCTTTGGCAGGGAAGGCACTGAAGCTTTCTTT. This encodes CASSFGREGTEAFF.

The V call is TRBV5-6, the J call TRBJ1-2, with a possible D match to TRBD1 (5 bases). This CDR3 has 12 residues. The ends were cut back, 4 bases at V and 7 bases at J, with 11 bases in the middle. Germline CDR1 is SGHDT and CDR2 is YYEEEE. Written as DNA, the CDR3 is TGTGCCAGCAGCCGCGGGGGTGTTGGCTACACCTTC. Translating gives CASSRGGVGYTF. The variable domain in full, with the rest retrieved from reference TRBV5-6 and TRBJ1-2, is DAGVTQSPTHLIKTRGQQVTLRCSPKSGHDTVSWYQQALGQGPQFIFQYYEEEERQRGNFPDRFSGHQFPNYSSELNVNALLLGDSALYLCASSRGGVGYTFGSGTRLTVV.

This chain links TRBV10-2 with TRBJ2-1, with D unclear. The germline V and J ends were trimmed by 7 bases and 5 bases, with 15 bases remaining between them. This CDR3 contains 14 residues. Germline V gives CDR1 WSHSY, CDR2 SAAADI. As DNA, the CDR3 is TGCGCCAGCAAAGAACAAAGGTCCGACAATGAGCAGTTCTTC. It codes for CASKEQRSDNEQFF.

This clone was found a few times. The chain carries TRBV2 and TRBJ2-7; either TRBD1 or TRBD2 may fit D (5 bases each). The length of the CDR3 is 15 residues. Germline V CDR1 and CDR2: SNHLY, FYNNEI. Trimming removed 2 bases from V and 0 bases from J, with 11 bases in between. CDR3 nucleotides: TGTGCCAGCAGTGAATGGGGGTCTGGCTCCTACGAGCAGTACTTC. This codes for CASSEWGSGSYEQYF.

CDR3 nucleotide sequence: TGTGCCAGCAGCTTGCGGGGAGGGGTGACCTATGGCTACACCTTC. It yields the protein CASSLRGGVTYGYTF. The chain has TRBV5-4 and TRBJ1-2, with D perhaps matching TRBD1 (5 bases). Trimming cost V 1 base and J 4 bases, with 14 bases left between them. Germline lookup yields CDR1 SGHNT and CDR2 YYREEE (reference sequence). The CDR3 runs 15 residues.

This clone turned up a few times. V and J are TRBV2 and TRBJ1-2, with a possible D match to TRBD1 (5 bases). V was shortened by 6 bases and J by 6 bases, with 26 bases between the two germline ends. CDR3 size: 17 residues. Germline-derived CDR1 and CDR2 are SNHLY and FYNNEI. The CDR3 coding sequence is TGTGCCAGCAGCCTACTACAAGAACAGGCTGAGTTTAATGGCTACACCTTC. Translating gives CASSLLQEQAEFNGYTF.

This clone has a handful of counts. The genes are TRBV13 and TRBJ2-7; 14 positions agree with TRBD2. J was trimmed by 3 bases and V by 4 bases; bases with no gene match: 8. CDR1 and CDR2 (germline): PRHDT, FYEKMQ (reference sequence). The CDR3 contains 17 residues. Here the CDR3 DNA reads TGTGCCAGCAGCTACGGGACTAGCGGGGGAATACACTACGAGCAGTACTTC. Translation gives CASSYGTSGGIHYEQYF.

The chain carries TRBV15 and TRBJ1-1; D may be TRBD1 (5 bases). V lost 6 bases and J lost 5, with 16 bases in between. Germline CDR1 is LNHNV and CDR2 is YYDKDF (reference sequence). The CDR3 runs to 14 residues. CDR3 region: CATRKRDAPTEAFF. The CDR3 nucleotides read TGTGCCACCAGGAAGAGGGACGCTCCGACTGAAGCTTTCTTT.

This chain joins TRBV29-1 and TRBJ2-7; D is uncertain. The CDR3 sequence is 15 residues long. V lost 0 bases, J lost 1 base, and 13 bases lay in between. Looked up from germline, CDR1 is SQVTM and CDR2 is ANQGSEA. This CDR3 is CSVEETDEPSYEQYF. The CDR3 DNA is TGCAGCGTTGAAGAAACGGATGAACCTTCCTACGAGCAGTACTTC.

The J gene is TRBJ2-1, the V gene TRBV18; the D is unclear. The V gene lost 8 bases and the J gene lost 2 bases, with 13 bases spanning the gap. CDR1 is KGHSH and CDR2 is LQKENI in the germline V gene. The CDR3 has 14 residues. The CDR3 DNA follows: TGTGCCAGCCGCCCGCAGGCCCCCTACAATGAGCAGTTCTTC. This codes for CASRPQAPYNEQFF.

V is TRBV7-2 and J is TRBJ2-4; the match to TRBD2 covers 11 bases. The ends lost 4 bases at V and 1 base at J; junction bases unmatched: 12. The CDR3 contains 19 residues. The germline CDR1 and CDR2 sequences are SGHTA and FQGNSA. The CDR3 reads CASSWGGASGGRAKNIQYF. The CDR3, as DNA: TGTGCCAGCAGCTGGGGGGGCGCTAGCGGGGGGAGGGCCAAAAACATTCAGTACTTC.

The chain carries TRBV9 and TRBJ1-5; 7 nucleotides line up with TRBD1. V lost 4 bases and J lost 5; bases outside the gene matches: 6. This CDR3 region has 14 residues. Germline CDR1 reads SGDLS; CDR2 reads YYNGEE. CDR3 nucleotides: TGTGCCAGCAGCCCCGGGACAGATTATCAGCCCCAGCATTTT. Its protein product is CASSPGTDYQPQHF.

This chain joins TRBV30 and TRBJ2-4; D is uncertain. The CDR3 spans 15 residues. Deletions cut 0 bases from V and 3 bases from J, with 12 bases between. Looked up from germline, CDR1 is GTSNPN and CDR2 is SVGIG (reference sequence). The CDR3 DNA sequence: TGTGCCTGGAGTGTCGTCCAAATGGGCAAAAACATTCAGTACTTC. Its protein product is CAWSVVQMGKNIQYF.

The genes are TRBV5-6 and TRBJ2-1, with 14 positions matching TRBD2. Germline V CDR1 and CDR2: SGHDT, YYEEEE. J lost 4 bases, V lost 5 bases, and 11 bases had no gene match. The CDR3 loop spans 18 amino acids. The CDR3 DNA is TGTGCCAGCAGGTTAGGACTAGCGGGGGGCAAAGGATACAATGAGCAGTTCTTC. Amino acid sequence: CASRLGLAGGKGYNEQFF.

In its sample, this clone was seen once. The rearrangement links TRBV6-5 to TRBJ2-3; D ambiguous. The V end lost 1 base, the J end lost 6 bases, and 11 bases lay between the germline ends. CDR3 size: 14 residues. Germline V lookup: CDR1 MNHEY, CDR2 SVGAGI. CDR3 coding DNA: TGTGCCAGCAGTTACTACTTCGGTGGGGATACGCAGTATTTT. It translates to CASSYYFGGDTQYF.

This clone has just one count. The chain uses TRBV11-3 and TRBJ2-2, with 9 bases fitting TRBD1. V trimming: 5 bases; J trimming: 8 bases; junction bases outside the gene matches: 9. The germline V gene has CDR1 SGHNT and CDR2 YENEEA. CDR3 size: 15 residues. DNA of the CDR3: TGTGCCAGCAGCGCCATACAGGGGGCCAGGGGGGAGCTGTTTTTT. Translated: CASSAIQGARGELFF.